The 10 T cell receptor beta chains given below trace back to one sample, sequenced in a study of blood T cell repertoires in COVID-19. Some clones are missing from TCRdb's copy, which holds only in-frame ones; the method was immunoSEQ multiplex PCR. The data hold over 100,000 clones, with more than 75% observed a single time. Sequencing used peripheral blood. Source of these receptors: a woman in her 70s with COVID-19, enrolled during active disease.

The chain couples TRBV19 to TRBJ2-7; 7 positions agree with TRBD1. Germline CDR1 and CDR2: LNHDA and SQIVND (reference sequence). The CDR3 loop spans 15 amino acids. With V trimmed by 6 bases and J by 4 bases, 12 bases remained unmatched. The CDR3, as DNA: TGTGCCAGTAGCAAGCCGGGACAGACTGTATACGAGCAGTACTTC. It yields the protein CASSKPGQTVYEQYF.

This chain links TRBV29-1 with TRBJ1-2, with D possibly TRBD1 on 5 matching bases. Per germline, CDR1 SQVTM and CDR2 ANQGSEA. V lost 5 bases to trimming and J lost 6 bases, with 19 bases between them. The CDR3 is 14 residues long. DNA of the CDR3: TGCAGCGTTTCTTTCCTGGACGGGGGGGATGGCTACACCTTC. Amino acids: CSVSFLDGGDGYTF.

V is TRBV5-4 and J is TRBJ2-3; TRBD1 matches 8 bases. Germline CDR1 and CDR2: SGHNT and YYREEE (reference sequence). The CDR3 runs 16 residues. V trimming: 0 bases; J trimming: 6 bases; junction bases outside the gene matches: 9. The CDR3 spells CASSLAGGAHQDTQYF. The CDR3 DNA is TGTGCCAGCAGCTTGGCAGGGGGCGCTCATCAGGATACGCAGTATTTT.

The chain has TRBV2 and TRBJ2-2; TRBD1 agrees at 7 bases. The V and J ends lost 5 bases and 3 bases, in that order; junction bases with no gene match: 18. CDR1 SNHLY and CDR2 FYNNEI come from the germline V gene. There are 19 residues in the CDR3. CDR3 protein: CASSPSPHKGARYTGELFF. The CDR3 nucleotides read TGTGCCAGCAGTCCTAGCCCACATAAGGGGGCCCGCTACACCGGGGAGCTGTTTTTT.

The chain couples TRBV19 to TRBJ1-2; 9 nucleotides line up with TRBD1. There are 13 residues in the CDR3. The germline V gene encodes CDR1 LNHDA and CDR2 SQIVND (reference sequence). V gave up 5 bases and J gave up 7 bases; unmatched junction bases: 5. The CDR3 is CASSAQGAGGYTF. In DNA form, the CDR3 reads TGTGCCAGTAGTGCACAGGGGGCCGGTGGCTACACCTTC.

The chain is built from TRBV6-2 or TRBV6-3 and TRBJ1-1, with TRBD1 matching 8 bases. V lost 6 bases and J lost 1; bases outside the gene matches: 13. CDR1 and CDR2 (germline): MNHEY, SVGEGT. This CDR3 has 17 amino acids. CDR3 protein: CASSRSRTGTTNTEAFF. The DNA for the CDR3 is TGTGCCAGCAGCCGATCAAGGACAGGGACTACGAACACTGAAGCTTTCTTT.

This clone was observed a few times. This chain joins TRBV5-5 and TRBJ1-4; possible D gene TRBD1, 6 bases. The germline V gene encodes CDR1 SGHKS and CDR2 YYEKEE (reference sequence). The CDR3 has 14 amino acids. The V end was cut by 0 bases, the J end by 8 bases, with 11 bases between. Written as DNA, the CDR3 is TGTGCCAGCAGCTTGGGTGGGGGCGACGAAAAACTGTTTTTT. As protein: CASSLGGGDEKLFF. Based on the CDR3 plus reference TRBV5-5 and TRBJ1-4, the full variable domain is DAGVTQSPTHLIKTRGQQVTLRCSPISGHKSVSWYQQVLGQGPQFIFQYYEKEERGRGNFPDRFSARQFPNYSSELNVNALLLGDSALYLCASSLGGGDEKLFFGSGTQLSVL.

This clone came up a few times. CDR3 sequence (DNA): TGTGCCAGCAGCTCTACAGGGACAGGGCTCTCCTACAATGAGCAGTTCTTC. It translates to CASSSTGTGLSYNEQFF. The rearrangement links TRBV11-2 to TRBJ2-1, with 9 bases that match TRBD1. Germline V gene data show CDR1 as SGHAT and CDR2 as FQNNGV. V dropped 4 bases and J dropped 0; count of bases not matched to a gene: 7. The CDR3 covers 17 residues.

DNA of the CDR3: TGTGCCAGCAAAGAGGGTAGGAGTAGTGAAAAACTGTTTTTT. Residues: CASKEGRSSEKLFF. This chain joins TRBV2 and TRBJ1-4, with D unresolved. This CDR3 spans 14 amino acids. Per germline, CDR1 SNHLY and CDR2 FYNNEI. With 7 bases removed from V and 7 bases from J, the gap between germline ends came to 16 bases. Drawing the rest from reference TRBV2 and TRBJ1-4, the complete variable domain is EPEVTQTPSHQVTQMGQEVILRCVPISNHLYFYWYRQILGQKVEFLVSFYNNEISEKSEIFDDQFSVERPDGSNFTLKIRSTKLEDSAMYFCASKEGRSSEKLFFGSGTQLSVL.

V and J are TRBV2 and TRBJ1-2, with 9 bases fitting TRBD1. The CDR3 runs to 13 residues. Germline CDR1 is SNHLY and CDR2 is FYNNEI. Trimming removed 6 bases from V and 4 bases from J; junction bases left unmatched: 3. CDR3 DNA: TGTGCCAGCAGAGACAGGGGGTCCTATGGCTACACCTTC. It yields the protein CASRDRGSYGYTF.